This T cell receptor (beta chain) was retrieved from a study of T cells in Graves' hyperthyroidism and ophthalmopathy (dated by TCRdb to about 2019). A note on the overall study: Peripheral blood was collected at initial diagnosis, before any treatment. A discovery cohort of around 100 patients, about 44 with Graves' ophthalmopathy and 57 with stable Graves' hyperthyroidism, was used to find distinguishing TCR V-J signatures. An independent validation cohort of under 20 hyperthyroidism patients and about 15 patients who later progressed to ophthalmopathy tested prospective prediction of ophthalmopathy. The roughly 94 discovery patients were randomly split 7:3 into training and test sets. The study also compared thyroid tissue and blood T-cell repertoires from several Graves' hyperthyroidism patients. After blood sampling, hyperthyroidism patients were treated with methimazole at a starting dose of 30 mg daily, and ophthalmopathy patients were treated with high-dose intravenous methylprednisolone. TCR Vbeta CDR3 sequencing of 135 peripheral blood samples (under 45 ophthalmopathy, approximately 80 hyperthyroidism and roughly 17 progressor patients) is reported in the paper.

With respect to this clonotype: Its binding antigen is unknown. With a much larger clone just one base away, this may be a read error.

The TCR beta CDR3 regions were amplified from the RNA transcripts. A first-round RT-PCR of the TCR CDR3 used the HTBI primer set with the Qiagen OneStep RT-PCR kit. Libraries were constructed in a second round of multiplex PCR, after which size selection and purification were carried out. Libraries were sequenced paired-end with 100 bp reads on an Illumina HiSeq2000. The original pipeline was this. Raw data were processed with SOAPnuke, discarding reads with adapters, uncalled bases, mean Phred below 15, or no exact constant-primer or identifier match. High-quality paired reads were merged using COPE v1.2.5, and each unique nucleotide sequence was defined as a clonotype. MiTCR v1.1 was used to align the clonotypes against IMGT TRBV, TRBD and TRBJ reference segments. Only V-J combinations with frequency above 0.0001, covering 99.2% of repertoires, were analysed. The TCS score was defined as the ratio of F50 (clonal expansion) to E x V (chaos), calculated using BLOSUM62-based TCRdist between CDR3 peptides within each V-J. Welch's t-statistics and random forest reduced 514 V-J features to around 14, which were used in a naive Bayes classifier (R e1071). The public reads were run again by TCRdb, first through fastp at Q25 and then through MiXCR, and only productive beta chains were kept. All rows with the same CDR3 protein become a single entry with the most common DNA and genes. The V and J calls shown here were made by TCRdb, not taken from the authors' results. The sample yields around 340,000 distinct CDR3 sequences; 15% to 20% were counted once. Clones ranked in the top ten supply less than 20% of the sample.

Clipping removes 5 bases from V and 13 bases from J, with 12 as the unmatched junction base count. Taken from the germline V gene, the CDR1 and CDR2 loops are SGHTA and FQGNSA. Its CDR3 holds 13 amino acids, cysteine through phenylalanine. Just CDR3 DNA is preserved here, 39 bases in frame from base 1. What the study reported, not specific to this receptor: Sample size was not statistically predetermined, and blinding of investigators to group allocation was not performed. In cross-validation, a model built on a 13 V-J signature told ophthalmopathy apart from stable hyperthyroidism with 87.88% sensitivity and roughly 81% specificity, and in testing the same model reached 80%/75%. Most expanded thyroid clonotypes (frequency above 0.001) were also detected in blood, a finding suggesting that blood repertoires may reflect thyroid immune responses. In validation, progression to ophthalmopathy was predicted by the model with more than 65% sensitivity and roughly 76% specificity, a median of 6.5 months before onset.

Ophthalmopathy patients had moderately to severely active disease, with a Clinical Activity Score of 3 or more, a NOSPECS grade of 4 or more, and a disease duration of less than 3 months. The study excluded patients with uncontrolled infections, other autoimmune diseases, pregnancy or lactation. Diagnoses were based on clinical symptoms, serum thyroxine and TRAb, thyroid ultrasound and orbital computed tomography. PBMCs were separated from roughly 10 ml of fresh peripheral blood using Ficoll-Paque density gradient centrifugation. Trizol reagent was used to extract total RNA, and RNA quality was then checked on an Agilent 2100 Bioanalyzer.

This receptor was taken from a woman between 35 and 50 years old with Graves' ophthalmopathy. The chain uses TRBV7-2 and TRBJ2-5; TRBD1 matches 8 bases in the middle. Sample: blood. The DNA sequence reads TGTGCCAGCAGCCCGGACAGGGAGGAGGGGTTGTACTTC. It translates as CASSPDREEGLYF. Where the CDR3 stops, the reference TRBV7-2 and TRBJ2-5 genes take over; the full variable domain is GAGVSQSPSNKVTEKGKDVELRCDPISGHTALYWYRQSLGQGLEFLIYFQGNSAPDKSGLPSDRFSAERTGGSVSTLTIQRTQQEDSAVYLCASSPDREEGLYFGPGTRLLVL.